The present entry profiles one T cell receptor beta chain with its context. Its specificity is not known. These data belong to a study of cytomegalovirus exposure and HLA in healthy donors. The wider study: Unique TCRs numbering roughly 85 million, obtained from HLA-typed donors, made up an early data release. Study-wide points: Reports state that TCR beta sequences accurately predicted most subjects' HLA-A and HLA-B alleles. Cytomegalovirus association was assigned to 170 or so TCR beta chains. Roughly uniform sequencing depth across donors was assumed, possibly incorrectly.

Primers for the PCR totalled 60 Vbeta and 13 Jbeta. Here immunoSEQ multiplex PCR was the method, and the copy in TCRdb shows in-frame clones only, minus some. In the table there are 150,000 to 200,000 clones, more than 65% of which are singletons. Between the trimmed V and J ends, which lost 10 bases and 2 bases, there was a span of 15 bases. From germline, CDR1 is SGHTA and CDR2 FQGNSA. CDR3 size: 14 residues. The origin of this receptor is a woman aged 25 to 39 in good health and CMV-seropositive. Sequencing was performed on PBMCs. V and J are TRBV7-2 and TRBJ2-1; D uncertain. The CDR3 loop reads CATSGDPAYNEQFF. CDR3 in DNA: TGTGCCACCTCAGGTGACCCTGCCTACAATGAGCAGTTCTTC. Drawing the rest from reference TRBV7-2 and TRBJ2-1, the complete variable domain is GAGVSQSPSNKVTEKGKDVELRCDPISGHTALYWYRQSLGQGLEFLIYFQGNSAPDKSGLPSDRFSAERTGGSVSTLTIQRTQQEDSAVYLCATSGDPAYNEQFFGPGTRLTVL.